This TCR beta chain was sequenced in a study of T cells after somatic rescue of genetic block. The V and J ends lost 4 bases and 1 base, in that order; junction bases with no gene match: 4. The germline V gene encodes CDR1 ENHRY and CDR2 SYGVKD. This CDR3 is 15 amino acids long. Clones were read by immunoSEQ multiplex PCR, and TCRdb kept only the in-frame ones, dropping some. The sample consists of about 72,000 clones, approximately 91% of them appearing once. The source material was peripheral blood mononuclear cells (PBMCs). The chain uses TRBV10-3 and TRBJ2-3; 8 bases map to TRBD2. This TCR was sampled from a man in his thirties or forties. The CDR3 DNA reads as TGTGCCATCAGTGTCAGAGCGGGAGGCACAGATACGCAGTATTTT. Translating gives CAISVRAGGTDTQYF.